The 4 T cell receptor beta chains given below trace back to one sample, sequenced in a study of OX40 agonist ivuxolimab in advanced cancers. Library preparation was by the immunoSEQ multiplex PCR assay. The table comes from immuneACCESS by way of TCRdb, which keeps in-frame sequences with V and J called. Part of the clones is missing from these tables; in studies checked, under half for an unresolved V gene and the rest for unknown reasons. Recorded for this sample are just over 60,000 clones; 92% of them occurred a single time. Together, the top ten hold 0.5% to 0.75% of the sample. The specimen comprised CD4+ or CD8+ T cells sorted from blood, sampled in a trial of the OX40 agonist ivuxolimab. The receptors were gathered from an adult with an advanced solid tumor such as melanoma, head and neck, liver or kidney cancer.

The V and J genes are TRBV6-5 and TRBJ1-2, with D tentatively TRBD1 (5 bases). The CDR3 runs 14 residues. The germline gives CDR1 MNHEY, CDR2 SVGAGI. The V end was cut by 10 bases, the J end by 0 bases, with 15 bases between. The chain's CDR3 is CATQSDSANYGYTF. In DNA form, the CDR3 reads TGTGCCACCCAATCAGACAGCGCTAACTATGGCTACACCTTC.

To note about this clone: The same CDR3 arises from other DNA sequences in this sample as well. This chain links TRBV7-9 with TRBJ2-3, with TRBD2 matching over 7 bases. The CDR3 is 15 residues long. Germline V gene lookup returns CDR1 SEHNR and CDR2 FQNEAQ (reference sequence). The V gene end was trimmed by 5 bases and the J gene end by 4 bases; junction bases not matched to a gene: 9. The CDR3 reads CASSPRPGGPDTQYF. DNA of the CDR3: TGTGCCAGCAGCCCCCGGCCGGGAGGCCCAGATACGCAGTATTTT.

J is TRBJ1-5 and V is TRBV27, with D uncertain. V lost 6 bases, J lost 0 bases, and 21 bases lay in between. CDR3 length equals 18 residues. The germline V gene has CDR1 MNHEY and CDR2 SMNVEV (reference sequence). CDR3 nucleotide sequence: TGTGCCAGCAGCCCTTCCCGAACTAACAGACATAGCAATCAGCCCCAGCATTTT. Translating it yields CASSPSRTNRHSNQPQHF.

The chain is built from TRBV6-5 and TRBJ2-3; TRBD2 agrees at 8 bases. V was clipped by 0 bases and J by 6 bases; unmatched bases: 5. The germline gives CDR1 MNHEY, CDR2 SVGAGI. CDR3 length equals 15 residues. The CDR3 nucleotides are TGTGCCAGCAGTTACTCGCCCCGGGAGGGGGATACGCAGTATTTT. This sequence encodes CASSYSPREGDTQYF.